One and the same sample provided the 19 T cell receptor beta chains below, sequenced in a study of blood T cell repertoires in COVID-19. Measured with immunoSEQ multiplex PCR; TCRdb has only the in-frame clones, and not every one. The sample holds more than 300,000 clones, around 90% seen once. Sequencing input: peripheral blood. These receptors all stem from a middle-aged woman with COVID-19, enrolled during active disease.

J is TRBJ1-2 and V is TRBV20-1; 8 positions agree with TRBD1. CDR1 and CDR2 from the germline V gene are DFQATT and SNEGSKA (reference sequence). V was pared by 5 bases and J by 4 bases, with 12 bases of the junction left unmatched. The CDR3 contains 15 residues. CDR3 in DNA: TGCAGTGCTGGTGGACAGGGCGCTCCCCGCTATGGCTACACCTTC. It is translated as CSAGGQGAPRYGYTF.

This chain connects TRBV4-3 to TRBJ2-1, with a tentative D call TRBD2 (6 bases). The V end was cut by 3 bases, the J end by 1 base, with 10 bases between. The CDR3 consists of 15 residues. Looked up from germline, CDR1 is LGHNA and CDR2 is YSLEER. The CDR3 sequence is CASSHTSSSYNEQFF. The DNA for the CDR3 is TGCGCCAGCAGCCACACTAGCAGTTCCTACAATGAGCAGTTCTTC.

This rearrangement joins TRBV25-1 to TRBJ2-1, with 9 positions matching TRBD2. With 8 bases clipped from V and 7 bases from J, the junction kept 21 bases outside the gene matches. Germline CDR1 is MGHDK and CDR2 is SYGVNS. The CDR3 runs to 18 residues. CDR3: CASGAPPGGGAEGNEQFF. The CDR3 coding sequence is TGTGCCAGCGGCGCCCCTCCGGGCGGGGGGGCCGAGGGGAATGAGCAGTTCTTC.

The chain employs TRBV9 and TRBJ2-7; D gene unclear. There are 13 residues in the CDR3. Per germline, CDR1 SGDLS and CDR2 YYNGEE. V lost 0 bases and J lost 0, with 4 bases in between. The CDR3 region is CASSVDSSYEQYF. In nucleotides, the CDR3 is TGTGCCAGCAGCGTAGACAGCTCCTACGAGCAGTACTTC.

V gene TRBV7-6 combines with J gene TRBJ2-3, with D tentatively TRBD1 (6 bases). The CDR3 runs 16 residues. The V gene lost 7 bases and the J gene lost 0 bases, with 17 bases spanning the gap. Germline V CDR1 and CDR2: SGHVS, FNYEAQ. For the CDR3, the DNA is TGTGCCAGCACATACTTGGACAGCTCTAGCACAGATACGCAGTATTTT. Protein product: CASTYLDSSSTDTQYF.

The rearrangement joins TRBV2 to TRBJ1-5; the match to TRBD1 covers 11 bases. V lost 9 bases, J lost 7 bases, and 8 bases stayed unmatched. The CDR3 sequence is 14 residues long. From germline, CDR1 is SNHLY and CDR2 FYNNEI. Here the CDR3 reads CASEGTGGLQPQHF. The CDR3 coding sequence is TGTGCCAGTGAGGGGACAGGGGGTTTACAGCCCCAGCATTTT.

V is TRBV10-3 and J is TRBJ2-1; tentatively, D is TRBD2 (5 bases). Trimming removed 5 bases from V and 9 bases from J, with 11 bases in between. The CDR3 has 12 residues. Germline V gene lookup returns CDR1 ENHRY and CDR2 SYGVKD. The CDR3 protein is CAISSKGGEQFF. DNA of the CDR3: TGTGCCATCAGTTCCAAAGGAGGTGAGCAGTTCTTC.

The chain uses TRBV6-6 and TRBJ1-2; D is perhaps TRBD1 (5 bases). CDR1 and CDR2 (germline): MNHNY, SVGAGI (reference sequence). The CDR3 runs 14 residues. Trimming took 7 bases from V and 2 from J, leaving 14 bases between them. CDR3 DNA sequence: TGTGCCAGCACCTGGGACTCCGTAAACTATGGCTACACCTTC. Amino acids: CASTWDSVNYGYTF.

The chain couples TRBV3-1 (or the pseudogene TRBV3-2) to TRBJ1-5, with D tentatively TRBD1 (5 bases). The CDR3 is 16 residues long. CDR1 and CDR2 (germline): LGHDT, YNNKEL (reference sequence). V lost 1 base and J lost 2, with 12 bases in between. The CDR3 nucleotides are TGTGCCAGCAGCCAAGCGGGGGGGACGGGCAATCAGCCCCAGCATTTT. Translated, it gives CASSQAGGTGNQPQHF.

DNA for the CDR3: TGTGCCAGCAGTTTCGGACAGGGGGGGCAGTATTTT. It specifies CASSFGQGGQYF. The rearrangement uses TRBV12-3 or TRBV12-4 and TRBJ2-3, with TRBD1 matching 10 bases. J gave up 11 bases and V 3 bases, and 2 bases lay outside the gene matches. The CDR3 loop spans 12 amino acids.

The chain combines TRBV19 with TRBJ1-2, with D unresolved. CDR1 is LNHDA, CDR2 SQIVND, per germline (reference sequence). This CDR3 has 17 amino acids. V shed 5 bases and J shed 0 bases, with 19 bases lying between them. The CDR3 protein is CASSRPRAGESNYGYTF. The CDR3 bases are TGTGCCAGTAGTCGGCCGAGGGCAGGCGAATCTAACTATGGCTACACCTTC.

Turning to this clone: At one end, the junction sequence differs from germline, possibly due to a read error. The J gene is TRBJ2-7, the V gene TRBV6-5, with D unclear. The V gene's germline CDR1 is MNHEY and CDR2 SVGAGI. CDR3 length equals 13 residues. The CDR3 nucleotides read TGTGCCGGCAGTTACTCTGGCCCGACGGGGCAGTACTTC. Protein product: CAGSYSGPTGQYF.

The chain uses TRBV6-5 and TRBJ1-2, with TRBD1 as a possible D gene (6 bases). This CDR3 has 12 residues. The V gene lost 7 bases and the J gene lost 6 bases, with 12 bases spanning the gap. Germline V gives CDR1 MNHEY, CDR2 SVGAGI. CDR3 in DNA: TGTGCCAGCATGGTAGGGGGTCATGGCTACACCTTC. Encoded protein: CASMVGGHGYTF.

This clone appeared a single time. V and J are TRBV5-4 and TRBJ2-7; D might be TRBD1 (5 bases). Germline values: CDR1 SGHNT, CDR2 YYREEE (reference sequence). This CDR3 is 12 amino acids long. Trimming left V 1 base short and J 4 bases short, with 6 bases between. CDR3 in DNA: TGTGCCAGCAGCTTGAGGGGATACGAGCAGTACTTC. Translated, it gives CASSLRGYEQYF. Full variable domain (missing parts from reference TRBV5-4 and TRBJ2-7): ETGVTQSPTHLIKTRGQQVTLRCSSQSGHNTVSWYQQALGQGPQFIFQYYREEENGRGNFPPRFSGLQFPNYSSELNVNALELDDSALYLCASSLRGYEQYFGPGTRLTVT.

In DNA, the CDR3 is TGTGCCAGCAGCTTAGCGCGGTGGGACAGGGGGGGATCCCGACTGTTTTTT. It translates to CASSLARWDRGGSRLFF. The J gene is TRBJ1-4, the V gene TRBV7-2, with TRBD1 matching 11 bases. The germline CDR1 and CDR2 sequences are SGHTA and FQGNSA. J gave up 13 bases and V 0 bases, and 13 bases lay outside the gene matches. The CDR3 extends over 17 amino acids. The entire variable domain, with the rest obtained from reference TRBV7-2 and TRBJ1-4, is as follows: GAGVSQSPSNKVTEKGKDVELRCDPISGHTALYWYRQSLGQGLEFLIYFQGNSAPDKSGLPSDRFSAERTGGSVSTLTIQRTQQEDSAVYLCASSLARWDRGGSRLFFGSGTQLSVL.

The J gene is TRBJ2-1, the V gene TRBV6-2 or TRBV6-3, with 9 bases matching TRBD2. The CDR3 contains 16 residues. With V trimmed by 0 bases and J by 6 bases, 6 bases remained unmatched. The V gene's germline CDR1 is MNHEY and CDR2 SVGEGT. The CDR3 sequence is CASSYSGRGGRNEQFF. Written as DNA, the CDR3 is TGTGCCAGCAGTTACTCGGGGCGGGGGGGCCGCAATGAGCAGTTCTTC.

V is TRBV4-1 and J is TRBJ1-1, with D maybe TRBD1 (6 bases). Germline V lookup: CDR1 MGHRA, CDR2 YSYEKL. Trimming cost V 4 bases and J 4 bases, with 10 bases left between them. The CDR3 is made up of 13 amino acids. The CDR3 DNA reads TGCGCCAGCAGCCGCACAGGGTTCACTGAAGCTTTCTTT. It translates to CASSRTGFTEAFF.

The chain couples TRBV6-5 to TRBJ2-5; 8 nucleotides align to TRBD1. CDR1 is MNHEY and CDR2 is SVGAGI in the germline V gene. With V trimmed by 2 bases and J by 1 base, 6 bases remained unmatched. This CDR3 spans 16 amino acids. CDR3 DNA sequence: TGTGCCAGCAGTTACGATGGCAGGGGGCCCCAAGAGACCCAGTACTTC. Protein: CASSYDGRGPQETQYF.

The genes are TRBV5-1 and TRBJ1-6, with TRBD1 matching over 7 bases. Germline CDR1 reads SGHRS; CDR2 reads YFSETQ. V gave up 3 bases and J gave up 6 bases; unmatched junction bases: 12. The CDR3 is 17 residues long. This chain's CDR3 is CASSYAGTAGSNSPLHF. In DNA, the CDR3 is TGCGCCAGCAGCTACGCCGGGACAGCCGGTTCTAATTCACCCCTCCACTTT.